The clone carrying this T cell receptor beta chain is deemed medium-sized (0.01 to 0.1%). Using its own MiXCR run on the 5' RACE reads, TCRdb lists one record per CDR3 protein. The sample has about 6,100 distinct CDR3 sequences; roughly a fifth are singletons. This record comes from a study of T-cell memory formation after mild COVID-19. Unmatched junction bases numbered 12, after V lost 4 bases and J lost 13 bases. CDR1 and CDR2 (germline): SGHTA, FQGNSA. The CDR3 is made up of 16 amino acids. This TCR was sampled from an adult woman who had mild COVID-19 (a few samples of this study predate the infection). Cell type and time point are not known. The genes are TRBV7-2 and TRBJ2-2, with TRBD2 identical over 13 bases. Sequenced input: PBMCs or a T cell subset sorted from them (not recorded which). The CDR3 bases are TGTGCCAGCAGCTCCTCTGTACTAGCGGGGGGGCCACGGCTGTTTTTT. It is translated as CASSSSVLAGGPRLFF.